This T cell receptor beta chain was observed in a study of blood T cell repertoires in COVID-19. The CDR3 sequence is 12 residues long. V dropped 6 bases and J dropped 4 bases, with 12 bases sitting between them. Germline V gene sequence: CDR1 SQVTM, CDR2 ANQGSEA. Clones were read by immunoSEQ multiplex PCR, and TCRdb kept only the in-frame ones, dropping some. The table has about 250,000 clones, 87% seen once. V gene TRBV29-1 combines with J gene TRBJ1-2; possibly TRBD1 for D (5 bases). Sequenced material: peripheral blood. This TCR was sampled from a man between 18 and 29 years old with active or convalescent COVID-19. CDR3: CSVGGAGYGYTF. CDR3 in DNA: TGCAGCGTCGGAGGGGCGGGCTATGGCTACACCTTC.